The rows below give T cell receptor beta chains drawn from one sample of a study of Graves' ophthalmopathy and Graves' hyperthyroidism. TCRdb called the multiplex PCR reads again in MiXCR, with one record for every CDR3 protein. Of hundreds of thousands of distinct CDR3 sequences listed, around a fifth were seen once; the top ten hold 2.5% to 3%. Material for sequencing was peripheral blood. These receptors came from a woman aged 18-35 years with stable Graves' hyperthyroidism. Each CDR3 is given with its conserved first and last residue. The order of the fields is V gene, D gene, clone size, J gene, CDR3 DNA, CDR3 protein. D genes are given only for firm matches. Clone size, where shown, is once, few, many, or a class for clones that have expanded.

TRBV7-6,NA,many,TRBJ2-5,TGTGCCAGCACCCCAAGTCCTGTAGCGACCCCCGAGACCCAGTACTTC,CASTPSPVATPETQYF
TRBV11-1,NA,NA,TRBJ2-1,TGTGCCAGCAGGACGGAGGCCCTGGATGAGCAGTTCTTC,CASRTEALDEQFF
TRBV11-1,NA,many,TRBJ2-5,TGTGCCAGCAGCTTAGAGAGGGCGGAGGGGCAGAGGGAGACCCAGTACTTC,CASSLERAEGQRETQYF
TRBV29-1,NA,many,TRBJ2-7,TGCAGCGTTGAGTCGGGGAGCTCCTACGAGCAGTACTTC,CSVESGSSYEQYF
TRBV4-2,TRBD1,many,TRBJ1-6,TGTGCCAGCAGCCAAGCTGGACAGGGGGCCTCACCCCTCCACTTT,CASSQAGQGASPLHF
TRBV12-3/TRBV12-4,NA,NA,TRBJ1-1,TGTGCCAGCAGTTATGGGTCCCCACGGGACACTGAAGCTTTCTTT,CASSYGSPRDTEAFF
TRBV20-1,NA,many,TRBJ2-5,TGCAGTGCTACCGGGAACCAAGAGACCCAGTACTTC,CSATGNQETQYF
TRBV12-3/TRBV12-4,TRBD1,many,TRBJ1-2,TGTGCCAGCAGTTTTGGGACAGGCGGCTACACCTTC,CASSFGTGGYTF
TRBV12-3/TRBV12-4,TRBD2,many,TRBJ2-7,TGTGCCAGCAGTTTTTTAGCACTAGCGAGCTCCTACGAGCAGTACTTC,CASSFLALASSYEQYF
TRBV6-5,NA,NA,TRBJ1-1,TGTGCCAGCAGTTACTCGCGAGGGGGGCAGGCGGAAGCTTTCTTT,CASSYSRGGQAEAFF